This record looks at one T cell receptor beta chain sequence and its context. Sequencing used immunoSEQ multiplex PCR; TCRdb keeps in-frame clones, though not all of them. The data contain roughly 62,000 clones, approximately 70% of them singletons. Sorting of unstimulated PBMCs yielded separate CD3+CD4+ and CD3+CD8+ fractions. The entry originates in a study of T cell clones after liver transplantation. About the study: Post-transplant blood was tracked for graft-donor-reactive T cell clones identified in a pre-transplant mixed lymphocyte reaction. Third-party-reactive TCRbeta sequences from pre-transplant mixed lymphocyte reactions served as antigen-independent comparators.

The CDR3 is made up of 16 amino acids. The material was CD4+ T cells from blood, obtained at the roughly 15-month timepoint. The sequence derives from a human patient who received a liver transplant. Some T cells may have come from the graft donor. The chain combines TRBV21-1 with TRBJ1-4. TRBV21-1 is given as a pseudogene. CDR3 coding DNA: TGTGCCAGCAGCTCCCTGGGGTCATTGTGCGGTGAAAAACTGTTTTTT. As protein: CASSSLGSLCGEKLFF.